A single sample is the source of the 17 T cell receptor beta chains below, sequenced in a study of PD-L1 blockade in urothelial cancer. Sequenced by immunoSEQ multiplex PCR; TCRdb stores in-frame clones only, minus some. The data contain 86,000 or so clones, approximately 87% of them singletons. Stated time point: pretreatment peripheral blood. The source material was PBMCs, sampled around atezolizumab (anti-PD-L1) treatment. Every receptor here comes from a man in his sixties with urothelial cancer.

The V and J genes are TRBV4-1 and TRBJ2-7; D is unresolved. Between the trimmed V and J ends, which lost 1 base and 4 bases, there was a span of 14 bases. The CDR3 runs 15 residues. Germline assignment: CDR1 MGHRA and CDR2 YSYEKL. CDR3 sequence reads: CASSQVRGTGYEQYF. DNA of the CDR3: TGCGCCAGCAGCCAAGTGAGAGGCACCGGATACGAGCAGTACTTC.

This chain joins TRBV30 and TRBJ1-6, with a weak D call TRBD1 (5 bases). Germline-derived CDR1 and CDR2 are GTSNPN and SVGIG (reference sequence). CDR3 length: 14 amino acids. V lost 4 bases and J lost 10, with 17 bases in between. The CDR3 loop is CAWTIGRAGSPLHF. As DNA, the CDR3 is TGTGCCTGGACAATCGGCAGGGCCGGATCACCCCTCCACTTT.

This sequence joins TRBV6-5 and TRBJ1-5, with 7 bases matching TRBD1. Germline loops: CDR1 MNHEY, CDR2 SVGAGI. Germline trimming cut 6 bases from V and 6 bases from J; bases unmatched to any gene: 8. The CDR3 is made up of 14 amino acids. The CDR3 DNA is TGTGCCAGCAGCCAGCAGTACAGGGGTCAGCCCCAGCATTTT. Translating it yields CASSQQYRGQPQHF.

The table lists this clone with a count of one. The chain links TRBV4-1 to TRBJ1-2, with 10 bases identical to TRBD1. CDR1 MGHRA and CDR2 YSYEKL come from the germline V gene. V shed 0 bases, J shed 6 bases, and the junction held 4 bases outside the gene matches. The CDR3 length is 15 residues. CDR3 residues: CASSQEKDRGDGYTF. CDR3 sequence (DNA): TGCGCCAGCAGCCAAGAGAAGGACAGGGGGGATGGCTACACCTTC.

The V and J genes are TRBV6-1 and TRBJ1-2; D perhaps matches TRBD1 (6 bases). Germline V lookup: CDR1 MNHNS, CDR2 SASEGT. The CDR3 covers 13 residues. Between the trimmed V and J ends, which lost 5 bases and 8 bases, there was a span of 15 bases. The CDR3 protein is CASSQPDQGGYTF. DNA for the CDR3: TGTGCCAGCAGTCAACCTGATCAGGGGGGCTACACCTTC.

The V gene is TRBV5-6, the J gene TRBJ2-5; 8 nucleotides match TRBD1. CDR3 size: 15 residues. Per the germline V gene, CDR1 is SGHDT and CDR2 is YYEEEE. V shed 0 bases, J shed 5 bases, and the junction held 6 bases outside the gene matches. The CDR3 here is CASSLESYRGETQYF. CDR3 DNA: TGTGCCAGCAGCTTGGAATCGTACAGGGGGGAGACCCAGTACTTC.

V gene TRBV19 combines with J gene TRBJ2-1; TRBD2 agrees at 7 bases. This CDR3 has 16 residues. Germline CDR1 LNHDA, CDR2 SQIVND (reference sequence). J gave up 2 bases and V 2 bases, and 6 bases lay outside the gene matches. CDR3 DNA sequence: TGTGCCAGTAGTATACCCTCTAGCGGACCCTACAATGAGCAGTTCTTC. This gives the protein CASSIPSSGPYNEQFF.

V is TRBV5-1 and J is TRBJ2-7; 7 bases are a match to TRBD1. CDR3 length: 15 amino acids. CDR1 and CDR2 (germline): SGHRS, YFSETQ. J gave up 2 bases and V 4 bases, and 9 bases lay outside the gene matches. CDR3 residues: CASSPYSGQPYEQYF. The CDR3 region has the DNA TGCGCCAGCAGCCCCTACTCGGGACAGCCCTACGAGCAGTACTTC.

This sequence joins TRBV27 and TRBJ2-5; D gene uncertain. In germline, CDR1 is MNHEY, CDR2 SMNVEV (reference sequence). The CDR3 consists of 12 residues. The V and J ends lost 5 bases and 2 bases respectively, with 6 bases between them. The CDR3 DNA is TGTGCCAGCAGTATCTTACAAGAGACCCAGTACTTC. Protein product: CASSILQETQYF.

The V gene is TRBV5-8, the J gene TRBJ2-1; 7 nucleotides match TRBD2. The CDR3 covers 14 residues. The V segment lost 0 bases and the J segment 7 bases; nucleotides outside the gene matches: 4. Germline CDR1 SGHTS, CDR2 YDEGEE. DNA of the CDR3: TGTGCCAGCAGCTTGGGACTAGCCTTAAATGAGCAGTTCTTC. Residues: CASSLGLALNEQFF.

The gene calls are TRBV19 and TRBJ1-1; 9 bases are shared with TRBD1. Trimming took 6 bases from V and 1 from J; bases not matched to a gene: 9. The CDR3 has 16 residues. Germline lookup yields CDR1 LNHDA and CDR2 SQIVND (reference sequence). In nucleotides, the CDR3 is TGTGCCAGTAGCTTACTTTCGGGACAGGGGAACACTGAAGCTTTCTTT. Translated: CASSLLSGQGNTEAFF.

The rearrangement joins TRBV7-2 to TRBJ1-3; tentatively, D is TRBD1 (6 bases). CDR1 and CDR2 from the germline V gene are SGHTA and FQGNSA. The CDR3 totals 16 residues. The V end was cut by 1 base, the J end by 4 bases, with 14 bases between. The CDR3 DNA reads TGTGCCAGCAGCTTAGGGCCCCGGACAGTGGGAAACACCATATATTTT. Amino acid sequence: CASSLGPRTVGNTIYF. Supplemented by reference TRBV7-2 and TRBJ1-3, the full variable domain reads GAGVSQSPSNKVTEKGKDVELRCDPISGHTALYWYRQSLGQGLEFLIYFQGNSAPDKSGLPSDRFSAERTGGSVSTLTIQRTQQEDSAVYLCASSLGPRTVGNTIYFGEGSWLTVV.

The chain is built from TRBV10-1 and TRBJ2-7; 9 bases fit TRBD1. The V gene's germline CDR1 is WNHNN and CDR2 SYGVQD (reference sequence). V shed 6 bases and J 6 bases; nucleotides not matched to a gene: 6. The CDR3 is made up of 13 amino acids. CDR3 in amino acids: CASSWDRVGEQYF. In DNA, the CDR3 is TGCGCCAGCAGCTGGGACAGGGTGGGCGAGCAGTACTTC.

V and J are TRBV18 and TRBJ2-7; a possible D gene is TRBD2 (5 bases). Trimming removed 6 bases from V and 0 bases from J, with 12 bases in between. The CDR3 sequence is 14 residues long. In germline, CDR1 is KGHSH, CDR2 LQKENI. This CDR3 is CASSLAGSSYEQYF. CDR3 DNA sequence: TGTGCCAGCTCCCTGGCGGGCAGCTCCTACGAGCAGTACTTC.

CDR3 amino acids: CASSEQGSGKTFF. CDR3 nucleotides: TGTGCCAGCAGTGAACAGGGAAGCGGGAAAACTTTCTTT. This chain uses TRBV2 with TRBJ1-1; D is possibly TRBD1 (5 bases). From germline, CDR1 is SNHLY and CDR2 FYNNEI. V lost 2 bases, J lost 12 bases, and 16 bases lay in between. The CDR3 has 13 residues. Based on the CDR3 plus reference TRBV2 and TRBJ1-1, the full variable domain is EPEVTQTPSHQVTQMGQEVILRCVPISNHLYFYWYRQILGQKVEFLVSFYNNEISEKSEIFDDQFSVERPDGSNFTLKIRSTKLEDSAMYFCASSEQGSGKTFFGQGTRLTVV.

V is TRBV7-9 and J is TRBJ1-1; unclear D gene. Germline V gene sequence: CDR1 SEHNR, CDR2 FQNEAQ (reference sequence). This CDR3 is built from 15 residues. V lost 4 bases, J lost 2 bases, and 14 bases lay in between. The CDR3 loop reads CASSSQTLLNTEAFF. CDR3 nucleotide sequence: TGTGCCAGCAGCTCCCAGACACTTCTAAACACTGAAGCTTTCTTT.

The gene calls are TRBV30 and TRBJ1-2; tentatively, D is TRBD1 (5 bases). The germline CDR1 and CDR2 sequences are GTSNPN and SVGIG (reference sequence). The CDR3 is made up of 13 amino acids. V gave up 5 bases and J gave up 7 bases, with 17 bases separating them. CDR3: CAWSPAGMPGYTF. The DNA for the CDR3 is TGTGCCTGGTCCCCTGCAGGGATGCCTGGCTACACCTTC.